The clone carrying this TCR beta chain was seen many times. The germline gives CDR1 SGHTA, CDR2 FQGNSA. Trimming left V 3 bases short and J 9 bases short, with 20 bases between. CDR3 length equals 16 residues. 5'RACE with 10-nucleotide random UMIs produced the cDNA. TCRdb reanalysed the 5' RACE reads using MiXCR and keeps one entry per CDR3 protein. Among roughly 30,000 distinct CDR3 sequences listed, under 6.5% were seen once. A blood bank in Maryland, USA, provided the volunteers who served as healthy controls. Use was made of about a million CD4+ or CD8+ T cells in sorted libraries. The sample is drawn from a study of neurological immune-mediated disorders.

The clonotype was recovered from a woman aged 45 to 65 in good health. The chain carries TRBV7-2 and TRBJ2-2, with D unclear. The sample comprised CD4+ T cells from blood. The CDR3 protein is CASSFPGQKVPRELFF. CDR3 bases: TGTGCCAGCAGCTTCCCGGGCCAAAAGGTCCCCCGGGAGCTGTTTTTT.